This TCR beta chain was sequenced during a study of cytomegalovirus exposure and HLA in healthy donors. This PCR relied on a set of 60 Vbeta primers and 13 Jbeta primers. The data were produced by immunoSEQ multiplex PCR, yet TCRdb's version contains in-frame clones alone and is incomplete. The sample includes approximately 180,000 clones, around 90% of them seen just once. Germline CDR1 is KGHSH and CDR2 is LQKENI. The V gene lost 2 bases and the J gene lost 10 bases, with 23 bases spanning the gap. The CDR3 is 16 residues long. This clonotype was sampled from a woman between 18 and 29 years old in good health and CMV-seronegative. The source material was PBMCs. The rearrangement joins TRBV18 to TRBJ1-1; D possibly corresponds to TRBD1 (6 bases). The CDR3 DNA follows: TGTGCCAGCTCACCATCCGGGGACATAGAGGGATATGGAGCTTTCTTT. Its translation is CASSPSGDIEGYGAFF.